This TCR beta chain was recorded in a study of blood T cell repertoires in COVID-19. On the study more broadly: The United States, Italy and Spain provided the acute and convalescent COVID-19 samples. The cDNA or gDNA used as material had been derived from T cells, B-cell-depleted T cells, or PBMCs.

Per the authors' pipeline: For nucleated cells, counts were estimated from reference gene primer amplification. The data were produced by immunoSEQ multiplex PCR, yet TCRdb's version contains in-frame clones alone and is incomplete. V and J calls and clone size are given by that table; D and trimming were obtained from the DNA. The data contain more than 95,000 clones, about 83% of them seen just once; the ten biggest clones take up under 6%. The CDR3 spans 14 residues. Trimming removed 4 bases at V and 1 base at J, with 7 bases between. Per germline, CDR1 MGHRA and CDR2 YSYEKL. The J gene is TRBJ2-2, the V gene TRBV4-1; D remains unclear. Sequencing was done on a sample of peripheral blood. The sequence was collected from a man of 80 years or more with active or convalescent COVID-19. The CDR3 DNA is TGCGCCAGCAGCCTCAGTCTGAACACCGGGGAGCTGTTTTTT. Translated: CASSLSLNTGELFF.